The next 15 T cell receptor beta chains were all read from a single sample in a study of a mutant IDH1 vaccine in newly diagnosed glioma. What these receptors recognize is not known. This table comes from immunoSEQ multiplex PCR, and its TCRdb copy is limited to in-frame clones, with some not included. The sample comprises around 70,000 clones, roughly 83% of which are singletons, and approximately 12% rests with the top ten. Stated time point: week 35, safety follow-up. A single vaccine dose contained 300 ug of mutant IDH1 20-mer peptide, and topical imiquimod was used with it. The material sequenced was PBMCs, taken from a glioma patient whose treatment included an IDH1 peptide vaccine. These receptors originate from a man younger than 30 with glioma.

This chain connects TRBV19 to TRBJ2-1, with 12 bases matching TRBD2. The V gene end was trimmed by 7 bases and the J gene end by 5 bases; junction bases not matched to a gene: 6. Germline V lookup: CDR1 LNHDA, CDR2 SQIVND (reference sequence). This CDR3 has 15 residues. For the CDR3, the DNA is TGTGCCAGTACCGTCACTAGCGGGGGGCACAATGAGCAGTTCTTC. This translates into CASTVTSGGHNEQFF.

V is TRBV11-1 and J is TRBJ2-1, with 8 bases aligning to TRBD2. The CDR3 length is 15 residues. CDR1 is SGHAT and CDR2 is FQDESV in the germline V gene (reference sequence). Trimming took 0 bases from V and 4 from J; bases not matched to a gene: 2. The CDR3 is CASSLASGTYNEQFF. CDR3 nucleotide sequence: TGTGCCAGCAGCTTAGCTAGCGGGACTTACAATGAGCAGTTCTTC.

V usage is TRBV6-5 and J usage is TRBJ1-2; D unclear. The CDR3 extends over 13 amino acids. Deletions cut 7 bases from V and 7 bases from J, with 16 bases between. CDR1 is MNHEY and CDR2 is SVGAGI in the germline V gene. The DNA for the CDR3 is TGTGCCAGCAACCAACAAGGCCGGGGTGGCTACACCTTC. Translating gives CASNQQGRGGYTF.

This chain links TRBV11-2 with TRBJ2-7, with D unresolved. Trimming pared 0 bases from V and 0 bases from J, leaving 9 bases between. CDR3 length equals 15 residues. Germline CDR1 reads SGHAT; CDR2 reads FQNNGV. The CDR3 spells CASSLDPRISYEQYF. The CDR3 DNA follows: TGTGCCAGCAGCTTAGACCCCCGAATCTCCTACGAGCAGTACTTC.

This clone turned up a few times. DNA of the CDR3: TGTGCCAGCAGTTACACGACAAATGGAGGTTGGACACCCCTCCACTTT. This sequence encodes CASSYTTNGGWTPLHF. The chain carries TRBV6-5 and TRBJ1-6; D is unclear. CDR3 length: 16 amino acids. The germline gives CDR1 MNHEY, CDR2 SVGAGI. V lost 2 bases and J lost 11, with 19 bases in between.

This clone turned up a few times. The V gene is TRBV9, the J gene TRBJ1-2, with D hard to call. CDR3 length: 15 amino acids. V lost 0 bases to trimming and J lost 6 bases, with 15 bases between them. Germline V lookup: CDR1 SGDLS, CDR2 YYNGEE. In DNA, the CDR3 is TGTGCCAGCAGCGTAGGGGCGGAGGTTTCGGATGGCTACACCTTC. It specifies CASSVGAEVSDGYTF.

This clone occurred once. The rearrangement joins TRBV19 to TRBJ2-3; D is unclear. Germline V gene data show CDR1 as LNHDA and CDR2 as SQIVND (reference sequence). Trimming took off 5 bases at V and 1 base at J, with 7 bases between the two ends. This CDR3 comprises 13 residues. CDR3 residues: CASSRDGTDTQYF. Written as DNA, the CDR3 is TGTGCCAGTAGTCGCGACGGCACAGATACGCAGTATTTT.

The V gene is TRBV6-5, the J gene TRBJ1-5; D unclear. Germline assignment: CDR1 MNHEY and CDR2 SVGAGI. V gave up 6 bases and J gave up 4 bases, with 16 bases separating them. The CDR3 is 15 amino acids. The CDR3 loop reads CASRPPGQANQPQHF. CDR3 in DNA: TGTGCCAGCAGACCCCCCGGGCAGGCTAATCAGCCCCAGCATTTT.

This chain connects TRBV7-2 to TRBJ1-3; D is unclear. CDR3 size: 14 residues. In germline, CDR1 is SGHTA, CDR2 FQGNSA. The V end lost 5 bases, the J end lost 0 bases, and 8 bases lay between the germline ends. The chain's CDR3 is CASSLGYSGNTIYF. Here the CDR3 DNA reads TGTGCCAGCAGCCTCGGTTACTCTGGAAACACCATATATTTT.

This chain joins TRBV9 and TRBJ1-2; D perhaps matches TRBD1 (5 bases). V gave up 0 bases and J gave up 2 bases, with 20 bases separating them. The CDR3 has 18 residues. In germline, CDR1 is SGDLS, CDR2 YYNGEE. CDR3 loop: CASSVGTGRGSSNYGYTF. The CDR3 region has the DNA TGTGCCAGCAGCGTAGGGACGGGACGTGGATCATCGAACTATGGCTACACCTTC.

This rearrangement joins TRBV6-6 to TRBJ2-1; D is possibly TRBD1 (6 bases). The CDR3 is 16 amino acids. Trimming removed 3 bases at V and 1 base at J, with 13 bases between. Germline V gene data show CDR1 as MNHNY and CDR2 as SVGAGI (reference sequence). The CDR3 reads CASSYGGRGSYNEQFF. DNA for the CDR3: TGTGCCAGCAGTTATGGCGGCAGGGGATCCTACAATGAGCAGTTCTTC.

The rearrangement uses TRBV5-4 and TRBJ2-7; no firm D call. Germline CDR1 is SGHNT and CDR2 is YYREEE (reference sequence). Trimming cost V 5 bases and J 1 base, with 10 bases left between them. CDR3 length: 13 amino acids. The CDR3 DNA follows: TGTGCCAGCAGTTTGACTTCGTCCTACGAGCAGTACTTC. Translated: CASSLTSSYEQYF.

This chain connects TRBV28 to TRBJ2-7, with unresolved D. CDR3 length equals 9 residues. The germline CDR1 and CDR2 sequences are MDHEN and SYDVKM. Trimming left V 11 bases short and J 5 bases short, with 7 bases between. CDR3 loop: CARWDEQYF. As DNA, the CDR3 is TGTGCCCGCTGGGACGAGCAGTACTTC.

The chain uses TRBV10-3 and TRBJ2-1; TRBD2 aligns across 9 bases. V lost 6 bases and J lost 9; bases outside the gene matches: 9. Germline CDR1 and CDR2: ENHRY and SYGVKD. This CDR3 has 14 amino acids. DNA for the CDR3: TGTGCCATCAGAGACGGACTAGCGTCTGGTGAGCAGTTCTTC. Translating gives CAIRDGLASGEQFF.

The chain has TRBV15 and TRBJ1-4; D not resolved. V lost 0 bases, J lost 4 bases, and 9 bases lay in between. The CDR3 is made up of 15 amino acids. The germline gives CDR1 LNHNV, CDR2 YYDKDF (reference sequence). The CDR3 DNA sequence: TGTGCCACCAGCAGAGATAGTGCCCGTAATGAAAAACTGTTTTTT. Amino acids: CATSRDSARNEKLFF. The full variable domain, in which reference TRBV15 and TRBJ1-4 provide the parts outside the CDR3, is DAMVIQNPRYQVTQFGKPVTLSCSQTLNHNVMYWYQQKSSQAPKLLFHYYDKDFNNEADTPDNFQSRRPNTSFCFLDIRSPGLGDTAMYLCATSRDSARNEKLFFGSGTQLSVL.